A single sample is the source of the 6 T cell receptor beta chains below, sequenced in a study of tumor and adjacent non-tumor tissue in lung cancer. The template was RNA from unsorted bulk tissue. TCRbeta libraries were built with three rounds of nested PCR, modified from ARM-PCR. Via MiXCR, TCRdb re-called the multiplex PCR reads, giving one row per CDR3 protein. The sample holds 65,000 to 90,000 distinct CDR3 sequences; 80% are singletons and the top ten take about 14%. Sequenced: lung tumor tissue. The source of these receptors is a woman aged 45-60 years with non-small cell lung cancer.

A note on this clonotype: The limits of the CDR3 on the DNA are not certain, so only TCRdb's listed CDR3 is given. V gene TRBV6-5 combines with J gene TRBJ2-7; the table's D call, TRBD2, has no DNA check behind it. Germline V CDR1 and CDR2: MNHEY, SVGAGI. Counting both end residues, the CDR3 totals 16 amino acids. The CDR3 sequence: CASSLYWASGSYEHYF.

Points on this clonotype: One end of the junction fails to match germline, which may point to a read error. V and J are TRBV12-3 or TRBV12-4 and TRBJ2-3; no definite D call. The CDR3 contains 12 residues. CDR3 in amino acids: CASCLNTDTQYF. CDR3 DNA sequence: TGTGCCAGCTGTTTGAATACAGATACGCAGTATTTT.

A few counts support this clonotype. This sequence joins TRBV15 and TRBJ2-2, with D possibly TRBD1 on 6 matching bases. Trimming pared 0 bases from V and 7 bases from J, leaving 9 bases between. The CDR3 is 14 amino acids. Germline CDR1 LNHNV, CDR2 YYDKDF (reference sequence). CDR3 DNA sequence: TGTGCCACCAGCAGAGATCAGGGGAGCGGGGAGCTGTTTTTT. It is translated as CATSRDQGSGELFF.

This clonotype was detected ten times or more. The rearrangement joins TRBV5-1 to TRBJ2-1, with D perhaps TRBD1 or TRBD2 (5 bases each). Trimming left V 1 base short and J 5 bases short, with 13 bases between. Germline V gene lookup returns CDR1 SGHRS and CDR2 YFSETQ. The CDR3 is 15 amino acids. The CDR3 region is CASSLWGAGHNEQFF. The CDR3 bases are TGCGCCAGCAGCTTGTGGGGAGCAGGGCACAATGAGCAGTTCTTC.

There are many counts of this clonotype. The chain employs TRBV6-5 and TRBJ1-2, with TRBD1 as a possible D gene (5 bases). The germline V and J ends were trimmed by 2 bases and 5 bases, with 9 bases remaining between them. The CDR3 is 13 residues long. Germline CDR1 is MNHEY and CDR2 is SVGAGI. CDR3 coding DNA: TGTGCCAGCAGTTACGGCAGGGAGTATGGCTACACCTTC. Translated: CASSYGREYGYTF.

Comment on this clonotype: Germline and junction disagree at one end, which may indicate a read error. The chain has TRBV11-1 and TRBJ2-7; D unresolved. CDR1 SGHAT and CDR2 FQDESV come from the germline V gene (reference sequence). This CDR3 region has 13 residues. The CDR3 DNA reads TGTGCCTGCAGCCCTACGGCTTCCTACGAGCAGTACTTC. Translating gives CACSPTASYEQYF.